The clone carrying this TCR beta chain was seen repeatedly, ten times or more. Its antigen remains unknown. This CDR3 contains 15 residues. Deletions cut 3 bases from V and 3 bases from J, with 15 bases between. Unique molecular identifier tags were affixed to discrete cDNA molecules. TCRdb re-called the 5' RACE reads through MiXCR, storing one row per CDR3 protein. This table holds tens of thousands of distinct CDR3 sequences, about an eighth found once. These data come from a study of early T cells in non-severe SARS-CoV-2 infection. Study-wide context: Sequencing targeted bulk RNA from unsorted whole blood, leaving chains unpaired. Study-wide findings and caveats: Matching against VDJdb likely underestimated virus-specific expansions, favoring anti-spike CD8.

The material sequenced was whole blood. This sequence joins TRBV12-3 or TRBV12-4 and TRBJ2-7; D might be TRBD2 (6 bases). This clonotype was obtained from an adult who was a healthcare worker with PCR-confirmed SARS-CoV-2 infection or an uninfected control (not recorded which). The CDR3 DNA reads as TGTGCCAGCAGTTTGTACTCCGGGAGCGACTACGAGCAGTACTTC. The encoded protein is CASSLYSGSDYEQYF.